The 30 T cell receptor beta chains below all came from one sample that was sequenced in a study of blood T cell repertoires in COVID-19. Sequencing was performed with immunoSEQ multiplex PCR; in TCRdb, only in-frame clones are kept and a portion is missing. The sample carries roughly 400,000 clones, 80% to 90% recorded once. The sequencing input was PBMCs or T cells enriched from blood (not recorded which). These receptors originate from a man under 40 who had recovered from COVID-19.

This chain links TRBV12-5 with TRBJ1-2, with D possibly matching TRBD1 (5 bases). This CDR3 has 13 residues. V dropped 9 bases and J dropped 4 bases, with 15 bases sitting between them. Germline CDR1 reads LGHNT; CDR2 reads FRNRAP. CDR3 sequence: CASLGGGIYGYTF. The CDR3 DNA reads as TGTGCTAGCCTGGGGGGAGGAATCTATGGCTACACCTTC.

The chain combines TRBV19 with TRBJ2-4, with 8 nucleotides matching TRBD2. CDR3 size: 17 residues. Looked up from germline, CDR1 is LNHDA and CDR2 is SQIVND (reference sequence). V was clipped by 5 bases and J by 0 bases; unmatched bases: 9. CDR3 DNA: TGTGCCAGTAGTCGGGGTAGCGGGGTAATAGCCAAAAACATTCAGTACTTC. This sequence encodes CASSRGSGVIAKNIQYF.

This chain connects TRBV7-9 to TRBJ2-7; tentatively, D is TRBD1 (6 bases). V was trimmed by 4 bases and J by 7 bases, leaving 14 bases between them. CDR1 is SEHNR, CDR2 FQNEAQ, per germline (reference sequence). The CDR3 consists of 13 residues. In DNA, the CDR3 is TGTGCCAGCAGCTCAACAAACGACAGGGAGCAGTACTTC. It specifies CASSSTNDREQYF.

This clone was seen once. The chain links TRBV9 to TRBJ2-3; the match to TRBD2 covers 8 bases. From germline, CDR1 is SGDLS and CDR2 YYNGEE. CDR3 length equals 17 residues. V lost 4 bases and J lost 0; bases outside the gene matches: 10. The DNA of the CDR3 is TGTGCCAGCAGCACGGGGGGGAGAACCTCTAGCACAGATACGCAGTATTTT. Translated, it gives CASSTGGRTSSTDTQYF.

The V call is TRBV27, the J call TRBJ2-1; 14 bases fit TRBD2. V dropped 3 bases and J dropped 0; count of bases not matched to a gene: 4. CDR1 is MNHEY, CDR2 SMNVEV, per germline (reference sequence). The CDR3 runs to 18 residues. Written as DNA, the CDR3 is TGTGCCAGCAGTTTGAGGACTAGCGGGAGGAGCTCCTACAATGAGCAGTTCTTC. Its translation: CASSLRTSGRSSYNEQFF.

The chain joins TRBV3-1 (or the pseudogene TRBV3-2) to TRBJ2-7; D unresolved. The CDR3 is 15 residues long. Trimming left V 2 bases short and J 6 bases short, with 17 bases between. In germline, CDR1 is LGHDT, CDR2 YNNKEL (reference sequence). The CDR3 coding sequence is TGTGCCAGCAGCCAAAAAGTGTCCAGAACCCGCGAGCAGTACTTC. This translates into CASSQKVSRTREQYF.

The CDR3 loop is CASSSAGSYYEQYF. CDR3 nucleotide sequence: TGTGCCAGCAGCTCCGCGGGATCATACTACGAGCAGTACTTC. V gene TRBV5-6 combines with J gene TRBJ2-7; D might be TRBD2 (6 bases). The V gene's germline CDR1 is SGHDT and CDR2 YYEEEE. Trimming took 3 bases from V and 3 from J, leaving 13 bases between them. The length of the CDR3 is 14 residues.

V is TRBV6-5 and J is TRBJ2-7; the match to TRBD1 covers 7 bases. Germline assignment: CDR1 MNHEY and CDR2 SVGAGI. With V trimmed by 8 bases and J by 2 bases, 6 bases remained unmatched. The CDR3 contains 13 residues. DNA of the CDR3: TGTGCCAGCGGCCGACAGGGTCCCTACGAGCAGTACTTC. It encodes CASGRQGPYEQYF.

This clone was detected only once. This sequence joins TRBV18 and TRBJ1-2; D unresolved. The CDR3 length is 13 residues. V was clipped by 6 bases and J by 3 bases, with 11 bases between them. The germline gives CDR1 KGHSH, CDR2 LQKENI. The CDR3 DNA sequence: TGTGCCAGCTCTCACTCAGACTACTATGGCTACACCTTC. Its protein is CASSHSDYYGYTF.

This clone turned up a few times. The chain is built from TRBV30 and TRBJ2-2; 9 bases are shared with TRBD1. Germline CDR1 and CDR2: GTSNPN and SVGIG (reference sequence). The CDR3 is made up of 18 amino acids. V was clipped by 0 bases and J by 1 base; unmatched bases: 9. CDR3 DNA: TGTGCCTGGAGTGTACTTACAGGGGGCGCGTGGAACACCGGGGAGCTGTTTTTT. Translating gives CAWSVLTGGAWNTGELFF.

The chain couples TRBV19 to TRBJ2-7; D possibly corresponds to TRBD2 (5 bases). The germline CDR1 and CDR2 sequences are LNHDA and SQIVND (reference sequence). CDR3 size: 13 residues. Trimming stripped 1 base from V and 6 bases from J, with 10 bases between. For the CDR3, the DNA is TGTGCCAGTAGTATAGCGGACTCGAGCGAGCAGTACTTC. It specifies CASSIADSSEQYF.

The V call is TRBV29-1, the J call TRBJ2-5; perhaps TRBD2 as D (6 bases). This CDR3 region has 12 residues. Germline-derived CDR1 and CDR2 are SQVTM and ANQGSEA. V gave up 4 bases and J gave up 3 bases, with 9 bases separating them. The DNA for the CDR3 is TGCAGCGTTGGGACGGGAGAAGAGACCCAGTACTTC. This gives the protein CSVGTGEETQYF. Full variable domain (missing parts from reference TRBV29-1 and TRBJ2-5): SAVISQKPSRDICQRGTSLTIQCQVDSQVTMMFWYRQQPGQSLTLIATANQGSEATYESGFVIDKFPISRPNLTFSTLTVSNMSPEDSSIYLCSVGTGEETQYFGPGTRLLVL.

V usage is TRBV27 and J usage is TRBJ1-1; D remains ambiguous. This CDR3 region has 14 residues. Germline V gene lookup returns CDR1 MNHEY and CDR2 SMNVEV (reference sequence). V lost 5 bases, J lost 4 bases, and 14 bases lay in between. The CDR3 loop reads CASSPAVRFTEAFF. The CDR3 DNA follows: TGTGCCAGCAGTCCGGCCGTGAGGTTCACTGAAGCTTTCTTT.

J is TRBJ1-1 and V is TRBV10-3; D might be TRBD1 (5 bases). Germline lookup yields CDR1 ENHRY and CDR2 SYGVKD. The CDR3 spans 13 residues. V lost 11 bases to trimming and J lost 6 bases, with 19 bases between them. CDR3 region: CAGGDGATPEAFF. The CDR3 bases are TGTGCCGGGGGGGACGGAGCCACCCCTGAAGCTTTCTTT.

This clone was observed a single time. The rearrangement joins TRBV28 to TRBJ1-3, with D possibly matching TRBD1 (5 bases). The CDR3 is 13 amino acids. Between the trimmed V and J ends, which lost 6 bases and 2 bases, there was a span of 8 bases. Germline V lookup: CDR1 MDHEN, CDR2 SYDVKM. CDR3 nucleotides: TGTGCCAGCAGGGAGGGGCCTGGAAACACCATATATTTT. Translation gives CASREGPGNTIYF.

The chain uses TRBV14 and TRBJ2-3; D possibly corresponds to TRBD2 (6 bases). V was pared by 3 bases and J by 4 bases, with 11 bases between. Germline CDR1 is SGHDN and CDR2 is FVKESK. The CDR3 extends over 14 amino acids. CDR3 sequence reads: CASSQRSGADTQYF. The CDR3 DNA is TGTGCCAGCAGCCAGCGGTCGGGGGCAGATACGCAGTATTTT.

The chain has TRBV4-1 and TRBJ2-5; 8 bases match TRBD2. CDR1 is MGHRA, CDR2 YSYEKL, per germline. Trimming took 5 bases from V and 5 from J; bases not matched to a gene: 7. The CDR3 is 14 amino acids. In DNA, the CDR3 is TGCGCCAGCAGCGGAGGAGCGGGAGTTGAGACCCAGTACTTC. It is translated as CASSGGAGVETQYF.

The rearrangement uses TRBV28 and TRBJ1-1; TRBD1 aligns across 7 bases. J was trimmed by 0 bases and V by 5 bases; bases with no gene match: 6. Germline CDR1 reads MDHEN; CDR2 reads SYDVKM. The CDR3 has 15 amino acids. CDR3 coding DNA: TGTGCCAGCAGTGTCCCGACAGGGATGAACACTGAAGCTTTCTTT. It yields the protein CASSVPTGMNTEAFF.

V gene TRBV7-2 combines with J gene TRBJ2-3, with 12 bases fitting TRBD2. The CDR3 is 17 residues long. Germline trimming cut 1 base from V and 2 bases from J; bases unmatched to any gene: 4. CDR1 SGHTA and CDR2 FQGNSA come from the germline V gene. CDR3 protein: CASSLGGTSGPTDTQYF. In nucleotides, the CDR3 is TGTGCCAGCAGCTTAGGCGGGACTAGCGGGCCCACAGATACGCAGTATTTT.

This chain connects TRBV30 to TRBJ2-7; D unresolved. Germline CDR1 is GTSNPN and CDR2 is SVGIG (reference sequence). This CDR3 spans 11 amino acids. The ends were cut back, 1 base at V and 6 bases at J, with 7 bases in the middle. The CDR3 loop is CAWSGSVEQYF. The CDR3 DNA reads as TGTGCCTGGAGTGGGAGCGTCGAGCAGTACTTC.

The chain is built from TRBV14 and TRBJ2-1; 9 bases are shared with TRBD1. The CDR3 is 15 residues long. Germline V CDR1 and CDR2: SGHDN, FVKESK. The V gene end was trimmed by 8 bases and the J gene end by 6 bases; junction bases not matched to a gene: 11. CDR3 loop: CASGYGTGRLNEQFF. The CDR3 bases are TGTGCCAGCGGATACGGGACAGGGAGGCTCAATGAGCAGTTCTTC.

The chain combines TRBV3-1 (or the pseudogene TRBV3-2) with TRBJ1-2, with 9 bases fitting TRBD1. V gave up 4 bases and J gave up 5 bases; unmatched junction bases: 5. Looked up from germline, CDR1 is LGHDT and CDR2 is YNNKEL (reference sequence). The CDR3 sequence is 14 residues long. CDR3 sequence: CASSRDRVGYGYTF. Written as DNA, the CDR3 is TGTGCCAGCAGCCGGGACAGGGTCGGATATGGCTACACCTTC.

The chain carries TRBV7-2 and TRBJ1-2; no definite D call. Germline V gives CDR1 SGHTA, CDR2 FQGNSA. This CDR3 has 14 amino acids. Trimming cost V 0 bases and J 8 bases, with 13 bases left between them. The CDR3 DNA follows: TGTGCCAGCAGCTTAGCGGTGGCACCCCCAGGCTACACCTTC. It yields the protein CASSLAVAPPGYTF.

The V gene is TRBV28, the J gene TRBJ2-7, with 7 bases identical to TRBD1. J lost 5 bases, V lost 5 bases, and 12 bases had no gene match. Per germline, CDR1 MDHEN and CDR2 SYDVKM. The CDR3 length is 15 residues. The CDR3 sequence is CASSMVGQVPNEQYF. The CDR3, as DNA: TGTGCCAGCAGTATGGTTGGACAGGTCCCAAACGAGCAGTACTTC.

This chain connects TRBV21-1 to TRBJ1-1. TRBV21-1 is assigned pseudogene status. CDR3 size: 14 residues. The CDR3 coding sequence is TGTGCCAGCAGCAAAGGGAGGACCGGCACTGAAGCTTTCTTT. Amino acids: CASSKGRTGTEAFF.

This chain joins TRBV2 and TRBJ2-7; 12 nucleotides line up with TRBD2. The germline V gene encodes CDR1 SNHLY and CDR2 FYNNEI. The CDR3 contains 14 residues. Unmatched junction bases numbered 3, after V lost 4 bases and J lost 5 bases. The chain's CDR3 is CASSVRTSGNEQYF. CDR3 nucleotides: TGTGCCAGCAGTGTCAGGACTAGCGGGAACGAGCAGTACTTC.

The rearrangement joins TRBV10-3 to TRBJ1-5; maybe TRBD1 (5 bases). The germline CDR1 and CDR2 sequences are ENHRY and SYGVKD. The CDR3 totals 15 residues. Trimming removed 8 bases from V and 0 bases from J, with 14 bases in between. The DNA for the CDR3 is TGTGCCATCTCGACAGTTGGATATAGCAATCAGCCCCAGCATTTT. Translating gives CAISTVGYSNQPQHF.

The chain employs TRBV5-5 and TRBJ1-1; D possibly corresponds to TRBD1 (5 bases). From germline, CDR1 is SGHKS and CDR2 YYEKEE (reference sequence). The ends were cut back, 4 bases at V and 7 bases at J, with 11 bases in the middle. The CDR3 is 12 residues long. The CDR3 DNA follows: TGTGCCAGCAGCGCGGCAGGGAATGAAGCTTTCTTT. Protein: CASSAAGNEAFF.

Concerning this clone itself: This same CDR3 is encoded by further DNA sequences in the sample. J is TRBJ1-5 and V is TRBV28; 9 bases line up with TRBD1. V trimming: 6 bases; J trimming: 6 bases; junction bases outside the gene matches: 6. This CDR3 has 14 residues. Germline values: CDR1 MDHEN, CDR2 SYDVKM. CDR3 coding DNA: TGTGCCAGCAGCTCCCACAGGGGGCTTCAGCCCCAGCATTTT. This gives the protein CASSSHRGLQPQHF.

The rearrangement joins TRBV5-6 to TRBJ2-1; TRBD2 matches 10 bases. Unmatched junction bases numbered 7, after V lost 3 bases and J lost 10 bases. CDR1 is SGHDT, CDR2 YYEEEE, per germline. CDR3 length equals 14 residues. The CDR3 nucleotides are TGTGCCAGCAGCTCTAGCGGGGGCCCCTGGGAGCAGTTCTTC. Amino acid sequence: CASSSSGGPWEQFF.